The present T cell receptor beta chain was sequenced within a study of T cell repertoires in cytomegalovirus infection. About the research overall: Through public TCR beta signatures, both CMV infection and matching HLA type were indicated.

This CDR3 region has 14 residues. Germline loops: CDR1 SGHNT, CDR2 YYREEE (reference sequence). V lost 0 bases and J 8 bases, leaving 14 bases between the germline ends. This clonotype was picked up a small number of times. The antigen is not known. Findings and caveats of the study: The response measured ex vivo was dominated by TCR beta clonotypes (HLA-C-restricted and CMV-specific).

TCRdb reprocessed the reads with MiXCR, giving one entry per CDR3 protein. The table records about 260,000 distinct CDR3 sequences, around 9% of them present only once. The sequenced material came from PBMCs. The V and J genes are TRBV5-4 and TRBJ1-1; D gene ambiguous. The receptor's source is a human donor in good health (CMV status not recorded). Some clones in this sample may be carry-over from other donors' samples. In DNA form, the CDR3 reads TGTGCCAGCAGCTTGGAACTCTCCGTGAAAGAAGCTTTCTTT. The encoded protein is CASSLELSVKEAFF.